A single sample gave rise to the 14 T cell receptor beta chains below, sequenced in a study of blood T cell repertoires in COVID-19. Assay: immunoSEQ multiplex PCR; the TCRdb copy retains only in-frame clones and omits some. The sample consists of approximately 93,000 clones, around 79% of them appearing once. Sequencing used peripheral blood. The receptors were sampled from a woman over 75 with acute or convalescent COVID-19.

The CDR3 loop reads CASKKIGQGSEKLFF. CDR3 bases: TGTGCCAGCAAGAAAATCGGGCAGGGGAGTGAAAAACTGTTTTTT. This rearrangement joins TRBV19 to TRBJ1-4; TRBD1 might be the D (6 bases). The CDR3 spans 15 residues. Per the germline V gene, CDR1 is LNHDA and CDR2 is SQIVND (reference sequence). V lost 9 bases and J 7 bases, leaving 21 bases between the germline ends.

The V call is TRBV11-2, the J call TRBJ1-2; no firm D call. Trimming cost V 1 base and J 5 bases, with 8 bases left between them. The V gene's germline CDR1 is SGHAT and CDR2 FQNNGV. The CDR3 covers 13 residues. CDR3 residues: CASSLGLEYGYTF. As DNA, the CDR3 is TGTGCCAGCAGCTTAGGGCTAGAATATGGCTACACCTTC.

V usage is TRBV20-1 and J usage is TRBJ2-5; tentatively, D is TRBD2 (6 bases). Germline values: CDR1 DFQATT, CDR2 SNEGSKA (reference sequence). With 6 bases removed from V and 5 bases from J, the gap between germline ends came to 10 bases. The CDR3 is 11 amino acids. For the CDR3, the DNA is TGCAGTGCCCTGGGGAGGGAGACCCAGTACTTC. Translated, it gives CSALGRETQYF.

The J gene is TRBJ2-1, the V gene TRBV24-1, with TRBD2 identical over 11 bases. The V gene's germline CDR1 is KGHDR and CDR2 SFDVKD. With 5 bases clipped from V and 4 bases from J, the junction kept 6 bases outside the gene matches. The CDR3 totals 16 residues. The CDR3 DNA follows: TGTGCCACCAGTGCCCCCGGGACTAGCGGTTACAATGAGCAGTTCTTC. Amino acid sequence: CATSAPGTSGYNEQFF.

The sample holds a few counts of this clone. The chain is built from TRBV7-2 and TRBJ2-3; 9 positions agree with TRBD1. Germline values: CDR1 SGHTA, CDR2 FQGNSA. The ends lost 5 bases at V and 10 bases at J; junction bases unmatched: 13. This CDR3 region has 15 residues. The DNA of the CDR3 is TGTGCCAGCAGCCCACAGGGGGCGCCTACTCGATCGCAGTATTTT. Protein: CASSPQGAPTRSQYF.

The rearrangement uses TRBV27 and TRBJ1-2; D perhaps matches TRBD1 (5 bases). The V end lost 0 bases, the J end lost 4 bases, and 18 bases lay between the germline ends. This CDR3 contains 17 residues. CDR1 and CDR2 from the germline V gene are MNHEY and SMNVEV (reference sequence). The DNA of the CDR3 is TGTGCCAGCAGTTTATCCGAGCGGGACCGCTTACCCTATGGCTACACCTTC. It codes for CASSLSERDRLPYGYTF.

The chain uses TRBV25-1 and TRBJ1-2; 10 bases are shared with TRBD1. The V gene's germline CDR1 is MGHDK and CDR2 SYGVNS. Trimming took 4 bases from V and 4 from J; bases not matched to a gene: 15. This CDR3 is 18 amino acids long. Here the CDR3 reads CASSASRGQGRPFYGYTF. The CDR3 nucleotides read TGTGCCAGCAGTGCGTCCCGGGGACAGGGGCGACCATTCTATGGCTACACCTTC.

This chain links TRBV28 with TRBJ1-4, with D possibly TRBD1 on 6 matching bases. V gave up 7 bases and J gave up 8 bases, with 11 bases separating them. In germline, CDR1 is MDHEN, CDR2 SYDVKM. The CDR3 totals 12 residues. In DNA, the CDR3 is TGTGCCAGCACTACAGGGTGGGAAAAACTGTTTTTT. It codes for CASTTGWEKLFF.

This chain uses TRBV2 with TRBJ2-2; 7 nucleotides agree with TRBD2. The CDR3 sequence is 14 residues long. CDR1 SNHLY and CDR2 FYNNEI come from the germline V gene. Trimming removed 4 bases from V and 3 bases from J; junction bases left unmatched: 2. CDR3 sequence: CASSGDYYTGELFF. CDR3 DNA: TGTGCCAGCAGTGGGGACTACTACACCGGGGAGCTGTTTTTT.

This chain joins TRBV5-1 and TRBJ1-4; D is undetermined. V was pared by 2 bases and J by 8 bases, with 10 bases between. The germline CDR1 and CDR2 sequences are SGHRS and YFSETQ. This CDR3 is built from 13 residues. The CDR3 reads CASSLQYREKLFF. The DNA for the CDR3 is TGCGCCAGCAGCTTACAGTACAGAGAAAAACTGTTTTTT.

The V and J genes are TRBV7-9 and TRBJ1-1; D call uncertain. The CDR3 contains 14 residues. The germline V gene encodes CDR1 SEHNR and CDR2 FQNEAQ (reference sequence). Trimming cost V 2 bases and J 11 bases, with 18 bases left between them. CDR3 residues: CASSLHGVSSEAFF. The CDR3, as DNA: TGTGCCAGCAGCTTACACGGTGTCTCTTCCGAGGCTTTCTTT.

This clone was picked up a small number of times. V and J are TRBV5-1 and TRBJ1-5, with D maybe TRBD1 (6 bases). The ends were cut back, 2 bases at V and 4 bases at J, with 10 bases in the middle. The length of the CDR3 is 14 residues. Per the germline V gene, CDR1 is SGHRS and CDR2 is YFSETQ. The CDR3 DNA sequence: TGCGCCAGCAGCTTACAGGGCCAGAATCAGCCCCAGCATTTT. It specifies CASSLQGQNQPQHF.

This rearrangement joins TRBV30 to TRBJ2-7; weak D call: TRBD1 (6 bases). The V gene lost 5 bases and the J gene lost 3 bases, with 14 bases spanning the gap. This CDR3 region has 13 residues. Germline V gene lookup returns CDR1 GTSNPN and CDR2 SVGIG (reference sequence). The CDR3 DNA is TGTGCCTGGGGTCCGACAGGAGTCTACGAGCAGTACTTC. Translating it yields CAWGPTGVYEQYF. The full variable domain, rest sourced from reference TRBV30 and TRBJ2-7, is SQTIHQWPATLVQPVGSPLSLECTVEGTSNPNLYWYRQAAGRGLQLLFYSVGIGQISSEVPQNLSASRPQDRQFILSSKKLLLSDSGFYLCAWGPTGVYEQYFGPGTRLTVT.

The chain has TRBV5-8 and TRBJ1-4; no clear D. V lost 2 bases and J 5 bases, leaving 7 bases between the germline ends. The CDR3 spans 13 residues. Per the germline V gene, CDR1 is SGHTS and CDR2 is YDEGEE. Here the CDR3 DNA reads TGTGCCAGCAGCTTTTCGGGGAATGAAAAACTGTTTTTT. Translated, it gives CASSFSGNEKLFF.